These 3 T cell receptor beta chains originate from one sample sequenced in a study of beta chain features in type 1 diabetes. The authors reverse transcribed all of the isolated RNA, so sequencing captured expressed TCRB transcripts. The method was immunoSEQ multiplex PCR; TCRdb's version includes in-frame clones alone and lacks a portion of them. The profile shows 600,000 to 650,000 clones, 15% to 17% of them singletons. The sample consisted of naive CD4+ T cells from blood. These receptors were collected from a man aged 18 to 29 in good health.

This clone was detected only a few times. CDR3 coding DNA: TGTGCCAGCAGCTTATTTAGCGGGACGGATACGCAGTATTTT. Amino acid sequence: CASSLFSGTDTQYF. This rearrangement joins TRBV7-9 to TRBJ2-3, with 8 bases aligning to TRBD2. This CDR3 spans 14 amino acids. Trimming cost V 2 bases and J 6 bases; bases outside gene matches: 4. The germline gives CDR1 SEHNR, CDR2 FQNEAQ (reference sequence).

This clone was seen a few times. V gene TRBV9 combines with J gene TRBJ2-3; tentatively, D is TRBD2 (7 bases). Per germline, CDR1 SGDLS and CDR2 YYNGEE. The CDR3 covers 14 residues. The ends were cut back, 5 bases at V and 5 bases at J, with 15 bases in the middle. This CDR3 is CASSGGARGDTQYF. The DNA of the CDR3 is TGTGCCAGCAGTGGGGGGGCCAGAGGAGATACGCAGTATTTT.

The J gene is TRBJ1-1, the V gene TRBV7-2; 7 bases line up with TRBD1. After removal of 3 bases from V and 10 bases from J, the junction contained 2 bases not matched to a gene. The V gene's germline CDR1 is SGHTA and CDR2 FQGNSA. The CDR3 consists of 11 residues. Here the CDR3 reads CASSFRGGAFF. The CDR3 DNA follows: TGTGCCAGCAGCTTCAGGGGGGGAGCTTTCTTT. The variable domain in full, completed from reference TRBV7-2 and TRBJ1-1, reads GAGVSQSPSNKVTEKGKDVELRCDPISGHTALYWYRQSLGQGLEFLIYFQGNSAPDKSGLPSDRFSAERTGGSVSTLTIQRTQQEDSAVYLCASSFRGGAFFGQGTRLTVV.